The 21 T cell receptor beta chains listed next were all sequenced from one sample in a study of T-cell memory formation after mild COVID-19. Each CDR3 protein gets one entry after TCRdb re-called the 5' RACE reads with MiXCR. The repertoire includes about 90,000 distinct CDR3 sequences, over 12% of them detected once, and about two fifths sits in the top ten. Sequencing was performed on PBMCs or a T cell subset sorted from them (not recorded which). All receptors come from a man between 18 and 29 years old who had mild COVID-19 (a few samples of this study predate the infection). Cell type and time point are not known.

This clonotype was seen a few times. V gene TRBV4-1 combines with J gene TRBJ2-1; D might be TRBD2 (5 bases). This CDR3 is built from 14 residues. V was cut by 4 bases and J by 4 bases, with 11 bases left in between. Germline values: CDR1 MGHRA, CDR2 YSYEKL. DNA of the CDR3: TGCGCCAGCAGCCCCTCGCCGGGGTACAATGAGCAGTTCTTC. Translating gives CASSPSPGYNEQFF.

The rearrangement uses TRBV5-1 and TRBJ1-1, with D tentatively TRBD1 (5 bases). V shed 7 bases and J shed 4 bases, with 14 bases lying between them. The CDR3 is 13 amino acids. CDR1 SGHRS and CDR2 YFSETQ come from the germline V gene. The CDR3, as DNA: TGCGCCAGCTTCGAGGGGATCGGCACTGAAGCTTTCTTT. This sequence encodes CASFEGIGTEAFF.

The chain employs TRBV6-2 or TRBV6-3 and TRBJ2-3; D ambiguous. V lost 6 bases, J lost 2 bases, and 21 bases lay in between. This CDR3 has 17 residues. The germline V gene has CDR1 MNHEY and CDR2 SVGEGT. As DNA, the CDR3 is TGTGCCAGCAGACCATCGGACGGCCGACTCTTCACAGATACGCAGTATTTT. Amino acid sequence: CASRPSDGRLFTDTQYF.

In its sample, this clonotype was seen a few times. This chain uses TRBV29-1 with TRBJ2-7; 7 bases match TRBD1. Per germline, CDR1 SQVTM and CDR2 ANQGSEA. Germline trimming cut 6 bases from V and 6 bases from J; bases unmatched to any gene: 5. The CDR3 consists of 11 residues. CDR3 coding DNA: TGCAGCGTCCGAGACAGGGCCGAGCAGTACTTC. Residues: CSVRDRAEQYF.

The genes are TRBV7-9 and TRBJ2-5, with a tentative D call TRBD1 (6 bases). This CDR3 spans 15 amino acids. In germline, CDR1 is SEHNR, CDR2 FQNEAQ (reference sequence). Trimming shortened V by 5 bases and J by 5 bases, and 18 bases separated the two germline ends. The CDR3 region is CASSLGTKLVETQYF. DNA of the CDR3: TGTGCCAGCAGCCTTGGGACAAAACTGGTGGAGACCCAGTACTTC.

There are a few counts of this clonotype. The J gene is TRBJ2-1, the V gene TRBV5-1; 7 nucleotides align to TRBD1. J gave up 6 bases and V 0 bases, and 15 bases lay outside the gene matches. This CDR3 has 18 amino acids. Germline loops: CDR1 SGHRS, CDR2 YFSETQ. CDR3 coding DNA: TGCGCCAGCAGCTTGGCCTTCGGAGGACAGGTTCCCCCCAATGAGCAGTTCTTC. It is translated as CASSLAFGGQVPPNEQFF.

This clonotype was counted at least ten times. This sequence joins TRBV6-5 and TRBJ2-7; D gene unclear. Trimming took off 5 bases at V and 6 bases at J, with 14 bases between the two ends. Germline V lookup: CDR1 MNHEY, CDR2 SVGAGI. The CDR3 is made up of 13 amino acids. Written as DNA, the CDR3 is TGTGCCAGCAGTCCGCGGATTGAAGCCGAGCAGTACGTC. This encodes CASSPRIEAEQYV.

This clonotype was seen a few times. The rearrangement links TRBV20-1 to TRBJ1-1, with 7 bases identical to TRBD1. Germline values: CDR1 DFQATT, CDR2 SNEGSKA (reference sequence). The V and J ends lost 0 bases and 7 bases, in that order; junction bases with no gene match: 8. The CDR3 is made up of 14 amino acids. The CDR3 sequence: CSARDLEGGHEAFF. The CDR3 DNA is TGCAGTGCTAGAGATTTGGAAGGGGGCCATGAAGCTTTCTTT.

The chain recombines TRBV4-1 with TRBJ1-2, with unresolved D. The V end was cut by 1 base, the J end by 0 bases, with 12 bases between. This CDR3 is built from 16 residues. Germline CDR1 is MGHRA and CDR2 is YSYEKL. In nucleotides, the CDR3 is TGCGCCAGCAGCCAAGCGCGGCGGTTAACTAACTATGGCTACACCTTC. Encoded protein: CASSQARRLTNYGYTF.

The V and J genes are TRBV4-3 and TRBJ2-5; maybe TRBD1 (5 bases). V gave up 0 bases and J gave up 7 bases, with 15 bases separating them. The CDR3 loop spans 15 amino acids. CDR1 is LGHNA and CDR2 is YSLEER in the germline V gene. The CDR3 bases are TGCGCCAGCAGCCAAGAGATTGGGGCGACGGGGACCCAGTACTTC. The encoded protein is CASSQEIGATGTQYF.

This chain uses TRBV4-1 with TRBJ2-7; D gene ambiguous. Germline loops: CDR1 MGHRA, CDR2 YSYEKL. V shed 4 bases and J shed 1 base, with 11 bases lying between them. The CDR3 length is 14 residues. CDR3: CASSLIDSSYEQYF. The CDR3 DNA sequence: TGCGCCAGCAGCCTAATTGACTCGTCCTACGAGCAGTACTTC.

This clonotype was recorded a few times. This chain joins TRBV4-2 and TRBJ1-5, with D unresolved. V was cut by 0 bases and J by 11 bases, with 23 bases left in between. Germline V gene data show CDR1 as LGHNA and CDR2 as YNFKEQ. The CDR3 is made up of 17 amino acids. DNA of the CDR3: TGTGCCAGCAGCCAAGAGCCCGGACCCCCGGGAGAGTCGGCCCAGCATTTT. Translation gives CASSQEPGPPGESAQHF.

This clonotype was detected many times. V gene TRBV29-1 combines with J gene TRBJ2-7; 13 nucleotides line up with TRBD2. J lost 6 bases, V lost 5 bases, and 7 bases had no gene match. CDR1 SQVTM and CDR2 ANQGSEA come from the germline V gene. The CDR3 runs to 14 residues. The CDR3 reads CSVLLAGGPLEQYV. The CDR3 DNA follows: TGCAGCGTTCTACTAGCGGGGGGGCCTCTCGAGCAGTACGTC.

This clonotype was counted only a few times. The V call is TRBV15, the J call TRBJ1-1; perhaps TRBD1 as D (5 bases). Per the germline V gene, CDR1 is LNHNV and CDR2 is YYDKDF (reference sequence). V lost 0 bases, J lost 5 bases, and 16 bases lay in between. The CDR3 length is 16 residues. The CDR3 bases are TGTGCCACCAGCAGAGAGGGACGGCCCTTGGGAACTGAAGCTTTCTTT. As protein: CATSREGRPLGTEAFF.

This clonotype was detected only a few times. The rearrangement links TRBV10-1 to TRBJ2-2, with D hard to call. The CDR3 has 14 residues. Trimming stripped 0 bases from V and 4 bases from J, with 6 bases between. From germline, CDR1 is WNHNN and CDR2 SYGVQD (reference sequence). CDR3 in DNA: TGCGCCAGCAGTGAGTCGGACGCCACCGGGGAGCTGTTTTTT. This sequence encodes CASSESDATGELFF.

This clonotype was recorded a few times. The CDR3 bases are TGTGCCAGCAGCCATCCTGGGGAGGGCTCCTACGAGCAGTACTTC. Its translation is CASSHPGEGSYEQYF. This chain uses TRBV3-1 with TRBJ2-7, with TRBD2 identical over 7 bases. The junction had 5 bases not matched to a gene; V was cut back by 3 bases and J by 0 bases. The CDR3 has 15 amino acids. The germline V gene encodes CDR1 LGHDT and CDR2 YNNKEL (reference sequence).

This clonotype came up a few times. The genes are TRBV4-1 and TRBJ1-2; D is undetermined. Germline V CDR1 and CDR2: MGHRA, YSYEKL. This CDR3 contains 16 residues. Trimming stripped 4 bases from V and 0 bases from J, with 15 bases between. Here the CDR3 reads CASSPTPWVTNYGYTF. CDR3 coding DNA: TGCGCCAGCAGCCCAACCCCATGGGTAACTAACTATGGCTACACCTTC.

This clonotype was seen repeatedly, ten times or more. V usage is TRBV9 and J usage is TRBJ2-2; D gene unclear. Germline V lookup: CDR1 SGDLS, CDR2 YYNGEE. V lost 0 bases, J lost 1 base, and 7 bases lay in between. The CDR3 length is 15 residues. The CDR3 bases are TGTGCCAGCAGCGTAGAAGGAGAGAACACCGGGGAGCTGTTTTTT. Translating it yields CASSVEGENTGELFF.

The V gene is TRBV25-1, the J gene TRBJ1-1, with D possibly being TRBD1 (5 bases). The V end was cut by 1 base, the J end by 5 bases, with 11 bases between. The CDR3 totals 14 residues. From germline, CDR1 is MGHDK and CDR2 SYGVNS. The CDR3 DNA reads as TGTGCCAGCAGTGAATGGGGGGAGGGTACTGAAGCTTTCTTT. Its translation is CASSEWGEGTEAFF.

The genes are TRBV27 and TRBJ1-2; 10 nucleotides match TRBD1. In germline, CDR1 is MNHEY, CDR2 SMNVEV (reference sequence). Unmatched junction bases numbered 4, after V lost 6 bases and J lost 6 bases. This CDR3 has 13 residues. The chain's CDR3 is CASRPGQGHGYTF. Written as DNA, the CDR3 is TGTGCCAGCAGGCCGGGACAGGGGCATGGCTACACCTTC.

The chain carries TRBV19 and TRBJ1-2; the match to TRBD1 covers 12 bases. The CDR3 loop spans 15 amino acids. The germline V gene encodes CDR1 LNHDA and CDR2 SQIVND (reference sequence). Losses at the gene ends were 7 bases for V and 4 bases for J; bases not matched to a gene: 7. This CDR3 is CASNLGTGGFYGYTF. The CDR3 nucleotides read TGTGCCAGTAACCTTGGGACAGGGGGCTTCTATGGCTACACCTTC.